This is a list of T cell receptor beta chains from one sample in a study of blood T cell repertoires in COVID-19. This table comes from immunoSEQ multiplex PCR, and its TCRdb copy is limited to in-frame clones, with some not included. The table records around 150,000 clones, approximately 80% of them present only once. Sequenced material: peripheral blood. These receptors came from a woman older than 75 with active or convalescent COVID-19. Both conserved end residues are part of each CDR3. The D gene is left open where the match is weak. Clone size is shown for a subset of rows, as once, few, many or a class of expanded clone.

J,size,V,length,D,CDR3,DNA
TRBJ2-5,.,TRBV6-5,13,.,CASRDLQGETQYF,TGTGCCAGCAGGGACCTCCAGGGGGAGACCCAGTACTTC
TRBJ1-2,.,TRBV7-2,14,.,CASSLGQPNYGYTF,TGTGCCAGCAGCTTAGGACAGCCTAACTATGGCTACACCTTC
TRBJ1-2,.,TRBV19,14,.,CASTRTDRDYGYTF,TGTGCCAGTACCCGGACAGACCGCGACTATGGCTACACCTTC
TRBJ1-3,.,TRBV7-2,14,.,CASSFETGGNTIYF,TGTGCCAGCAGCTTCGAGACGGGTGGAAACACCATATATTTT
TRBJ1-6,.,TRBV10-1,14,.,CASSESSGNSPLHF,TGCGCCAGCAGTGAGTCGAGTGGTAATTCACCCCTCCACTTT
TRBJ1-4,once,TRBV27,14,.,CASSLSVSGEKLFF,TGTGCCAGCAGTTTATCCGTCTCGGGGGAAAAACTGTTTTTT
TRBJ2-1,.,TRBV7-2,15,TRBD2,CASRPNRGGTEEQFF,TGTGCCAGCAGACCCAACCGGGGGGGGACGGAGGAGCAGTTCTTC
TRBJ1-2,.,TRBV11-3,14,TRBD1,CASSLNQGAPGYTF,TGTGCCAGCAGCTTAAACCAGGGGGCGCCCGGCTACACCTTC
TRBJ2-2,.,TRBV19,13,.,CASRTAPTGELFF,TGTGCCAGTAGGACAGCCCCCACCGGGGAGCTGTTTTTT
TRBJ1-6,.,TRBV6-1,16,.,CASSELAAASDSPLHF,TGTGCCAGCAGTGAACTTGCAGCTGCTAGTGATTCACCCCTCCACTTT
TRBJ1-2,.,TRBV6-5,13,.,CASSEPGEYGYTF,TGTGCCAGCTCAGAACCAGGGGAATATGGCTACACCTTC
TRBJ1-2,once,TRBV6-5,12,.,CASKSGSYGYTF,TGTGCCAGCAAATCGGGGTCCTATGGCTACACCTTC
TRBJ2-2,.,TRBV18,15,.,CASSPEQGAPGELFF,TGTGCCAGCTCACCTGAACAGGGTGCCCCCGGGGAGCTGTTTTTT
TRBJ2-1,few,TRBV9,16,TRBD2,CASSFQLAGFDNEQFF,TGTGCCAGCAGCTTCCAACTAGCGGGGTTCGACAATGAGCAGTTCTTC
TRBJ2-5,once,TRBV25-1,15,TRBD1,CASSELGGAGETQYF,TGTGCCAGCAGTGAATTAGGGGGCGCAGGAGAGACCCAGTACTTC
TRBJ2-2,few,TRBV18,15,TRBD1,CASSPNGQGTGELFF,TGTGCCAGCTCACCAAATGGACAGGGTACCGGGGAGCTGTTTTTT
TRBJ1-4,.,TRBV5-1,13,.,CASSLAEAGKLFF,TGCGCCAGCAGCTTGGCGGAGGCTGGAAAACTGTTTTTT
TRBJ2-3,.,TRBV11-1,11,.,CASSSRSTQYF,TGTGCCAGCAGTAGTCGGAGCACGCAGTATTTT
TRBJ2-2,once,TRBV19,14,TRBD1,CASSIEQGTGELFF,TGTGCCAGTAGTATAGAACAGGGGACCGGGGAGCTGTTTTTT
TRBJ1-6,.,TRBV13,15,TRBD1,CASSFGQGANSPLHF,TGTGCCAGCAGCTTCGGACAGGGCGCTAATTCACCCCTCCACTTT
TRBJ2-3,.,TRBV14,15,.,CASSLRGPTSDTQYF,TGTGCCAGCAGCCTTAGGGGTCCAACTTCAGATACGCAGTATTTT
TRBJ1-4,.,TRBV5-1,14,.,CASSLEGANEKLFF,TGCGCCAGCAGCTTGGAGGGGGCTAATGAAAAACTGTTTTTT
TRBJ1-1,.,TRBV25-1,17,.,CASSESGRGHKNTEAFF,TGTGCCAGCAGTGAATCCGGTCGGGGACACAAAAACACTGAAGCTTTCTTT
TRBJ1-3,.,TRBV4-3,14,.,CASSQAYSGNTIYF,TGCGCCAGCAGCCAAGCTTACTCTGGAAACACCATATATTTT
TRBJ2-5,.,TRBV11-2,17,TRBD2,CASSPQGDSGGQETQYF,TGTGCCAGCAGCCCCCAGGGAGACAGCGGGGGGCAAGAGACCCAGTACTTC
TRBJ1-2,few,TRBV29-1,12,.,CSVSRGLYGYTF,TGCAGCGTATCCAGGGGCCTCTATGGCTACACCTTC
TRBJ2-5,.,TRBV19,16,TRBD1,CASSIQGALGQETQYF,TGTGCCAGTAGTATCCAGGGGGCGCTGGGGCAAGAGACCCAGTACTTC
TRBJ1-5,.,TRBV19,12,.,CASTRGGQPQHF,TGTGCCAGTACCCGTGGGGGGCAGCCCCAGCATTTT
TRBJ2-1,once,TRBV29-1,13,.,CSVERQVDNEQFF,TGCAGCGTTGAACGCCAGGTGGACAATGAGCAGTTCTTC
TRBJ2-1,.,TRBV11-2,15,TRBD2,CASSLDAAGGAEQFF,TGTGCCAGCAGCTTAGACGCAGCGGGGGGGGCTGAGCAGTTCTTC
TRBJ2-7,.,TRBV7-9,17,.,CASSLANGGSGSYEQYF,TGTGCCAGCAGCTTAGCGAATGGAGGGTCCGGGTCCTACGAGCAGTACTTC
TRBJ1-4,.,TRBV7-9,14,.,CASSSGGLGEKLFF,TGTGCCAGCAGCTCCGGGGGTCTGGGGGAAAAACTGTTTTTT
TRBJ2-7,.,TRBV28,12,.,CASRGSAYEQYF,TGTGCCAGCAGGGGTAGCGCCTACGAGCAGTACTTC
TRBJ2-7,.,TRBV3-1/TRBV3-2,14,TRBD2,CASSQGGGSYEQYF,TGTGCCAGCAGCCAGGGGGGGGGCTCCTACGAGCAGTACTTC
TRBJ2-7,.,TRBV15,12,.,CATSKDRYEQYF,TGTGCCACCAGCAAAGACAGGTACGAGCAGTACTTC
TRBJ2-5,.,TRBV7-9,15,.,CASSRFIRVQETQYF,TGTGCCAGCAGCCGTTTTATCCGGGTGCAAGAGACCCAGTACTTC
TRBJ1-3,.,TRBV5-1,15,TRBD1,CASSLDRGSGNTIYF,TGCGCCAGCAGCTTGGACAGGGGATCTGGAAACACCATATATTTT
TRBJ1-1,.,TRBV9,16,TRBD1,CASSAGGQRLDTEAFF,TGTGCCAGCAGCGCAGGGGGTCAACGGTTGGACACTGAAGCTTTCTTT
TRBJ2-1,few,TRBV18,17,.,CASSPWGETSSYNEQFF,TGTGCCAGCTCACCCTGGGGGGAGACTAGCTCCTACAATGAGCAGTTCTTC
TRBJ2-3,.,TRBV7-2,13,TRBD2,CATQRGTTDTQYF,TGTGCCACCCAGCGGGGGACCACAGATACGCAGTATTTT
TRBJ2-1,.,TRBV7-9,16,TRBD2,CASSPGTSGTDNEQFF,TGTGCCAGCAGCCCCGGGACTAGCGGGACCGACAATGAGCAGTTCTTC
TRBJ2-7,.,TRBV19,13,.,CASSIAQGGEQYF,TGTGCCAGTAGTATAGCGCAGGGGGGCGAGCAGTACTTC
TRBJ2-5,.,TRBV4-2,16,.,CASSLGGAEYQETQYF,TGTGCCAGCAGCCTGGGGGGGGCCGAGTACCAAGAGACCCAGTACTTC
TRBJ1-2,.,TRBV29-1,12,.,CSVLKSDYGYTF,TGCAGCGTTCTCAAGAGTGACTATGGCTACACCTTC
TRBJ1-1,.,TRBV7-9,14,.,CASSLQGMNTEAFF,TGTGCCAGCAGCTTACAGGGCATGAACACTGAAGCTTTCTTT
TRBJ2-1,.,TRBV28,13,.,CASTQGGNNEQFF,TGTGCCAGCACTCAGGGCGGGAACAATGAGCAGTTCTTC
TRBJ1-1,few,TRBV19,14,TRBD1,CASSPGQRNTEAFF,TGTGCCAGTAGCCCGGGACAGCGGAACACTGAAGCTTTCTTT
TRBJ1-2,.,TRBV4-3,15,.,CASSQAPDSKNGYTF,TGCGCCAGCAGCCAAGCCCCCGACAGCAAAAATGGCTACACCTTC
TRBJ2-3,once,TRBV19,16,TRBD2,CASSRGLAGGTDTQYF,TGTGCCAGTAGTAGGGGACTAGCGGGGGGCACAGATACGCAGTATTTT
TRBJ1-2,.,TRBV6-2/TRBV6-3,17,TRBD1,CASSYPTGQGTNYGYTF,TGTGCCAGCAGTTACCCAACCGGACAGGGAACCAACTATGGCTACACCTTC